The 26 T cell receptor beta chains below all came from one sample that was sequenced in a study of T-cell reconstitution after alpha-beta-depleted transplantation in children. The library targeted TCRbeta and was prepared with unique molecular identifiers. TCRdb called the PCR reads again in MiXCR, with one record for every CDR3 protein. The data hold 500,000 to 600,000 distinct CDR3 sequences, with around 18% observed a single time. The sample was PBMCs from the stem cell graft donor, taken from the stem cell graft. The receptors here all came from a human donor who donated a stem cell graft to a child with acute lymphoblastic leukemia.

The chain links TRBV15 to TRBJ2-1, with D uncertain. With 3 bases removed from V and 0 bases from J, the gap between germline ends came to 6 bases. The V gene's germline CDR1 is LNHNV and CDR2 YYDKDF (reference sequence). The CDR3 is made up of 14 amino acids. As DNA, the CDR3 is TGTGCCACCAGCAGCGATAGCTCCTACAATGAGCAGTTCTTC. Protein sequence: CATSSDSSYNEQFF.

The J gene is TRBJ2-1, the V gene TRBV4-1; 10 bases are a match to TRBD2. CDR3 size: 15 residues. J was trimmed by 9 bases and V by 0 bases; bases with no gene match: 5. Germline values: CDR1 MGHRA, CDR2 YSYEKL. CDR3 in amino acids: CASSQEEGLAIEQFF. CDR3 in DNA: TGCGCCAGCAGCCAAGAGGAGGGACTAGCGATTGAGCAGTTCTTC.

The rearrangement links TRBV9 to TRBJ2-7; tentatively, D is TRBD1 or TRBD2 (6 bases each). The germline V gene encodes CDR1 SGDLS and CDR2 YYNGEE. The length of the CDR3 is 17 residues. Trimming removed 0 bases from V and 1 base from J, with 17 bases in between. In DNA form, the CDR3 reads TGTGCCAGCAGCGTAGGGGGGGCGGGAATACTTTCCTACGAGCAGTACTTC. Its protein is CASSVGGAGILSYEQYF.

This sequence joins TRBV11-2 and TRBJ2-5; D is unresolved. This CDR3 spans 12 amino acids. Germline lookup yields CDR1 SGHAT and CDR2 FQNNGV. The V end was cut by 4 bases, the J end by 5 bases, with 8 bases between. The chain's CDR3 is CASSSQQETQYF. The CDR3 DNA reads as TGTGCCAGCAGCTCACAACAGGAGACCCAGTACTTC. Variable domain in full (rest from reference TRBV11-2 and TRBJ2-5): EAGVAQSPRYKIIEKRQSVAFWCNPISGHATLYWYQQILGQGPKLLIQFQNNGVVDDSQLPKDRFSAERLKGVDSTLKIQPAKLEDSAVYLCASSSQQETQYFGPGTRLLVL.

The chain combines TRBV11-2 with TRBJ2-1; D uncertain. V was pared by 3 bases and J by 8 bases, with 11 bases between. CDR1 and CDR2 (germline): SGHAT, FQNNGV. There are 13 residues in the CDR3. CDR3 DNA: TGTGCCAGCAGCTTTAGAAGCGTCCATGAGCAGTTCTTC. Encoded protein: CASSFRSVHEQFF.

This clonotype was recorded only once. A much larger clone is a single base away; this may be a read error. The J gene is TRBJ1-1, the V gene TRBV12-3 or TRBV12-4, with unresolved D. There are 13 residues in the CDR3. The DNA of the CDR3 is TGTGCCAGCAGTTTCGGGGTTTCCACTGAAGCTTCCTTT. This translates into CASSFGVSTEASF.

This clonotype was seen a handful of times. The chain uses TRBV10-3 and TRBJ2-3; TRBD2 matches 7 bases. Germline loops: CDR1 ENHRY, CDR2 SYGVKD. V was pared by 2 bases and J by 5 bases, with 10 bases of the junction left unmatched. The CDR3 loop spans 16 amino acids. CDR3 in DNA: TGTGCCATCAGTGAGCCGGGAGCGGGATGGATAGATACGCAGTATTTT. Translated: CAISEPGAGWIDTQYF.

This chain joins TRBV20-1 and TRBJ2-2, with 12 bases lining up with TRBD2. V shed 5 bases and J 6 bases; nucleotides not matched to a gene: 22. Germline-derived CDR1 and CDR2 are DFQATT and SNEGSKA (reference sequence). This CDR3 contains 20 residues. The DNA for the CDR3 is TGCAGTGCTCCGTTCCTAGCGGGAGGGCCCTCAAGGGTTGGCCCCGGGGAGCTGTTTTTT. Its protein product is CSAPFLAGGPSRVGPGELFF.

This clonotype was counted between two and nine times. The chain recombines TRBV7-8 with TRBJ1-1; a weak D match, TRBD1 (5 bases). Germline-derived CDR1 and CDR2 are SGHVS and FQNEAQ. The V end was cut by 5 bases, the J end by 4 bases, with 17 bases between. The CDR3 has 15 amino acids. The CDR3 loop reads CASSPIKTGATEAFF. Written as DNA, the CDR3 is TGTGCCAGCAGCCCAATAAAGACCGGGGCCACTGAAGCTTTCTTT.

V and J are TRBV4-2 and TRBJ2-1; the match to TRBD2 covers 8 bases. CDR3 length: 15 amino acids. J lost 7 bases, V lost 4 bases, and 9 bases had no gene match. Per germline, CDR1 LGHNA and CDR2 YNFKEQ. DNA of the CDR3: TGTGCCAGCAGCCCCCCAGCGGGAGCAGGAAATGAGCAGTTCTTC. It encodes CASSPPAGAGNEQFF.

The genes are TRBV7-9 and TRBJ2-5, with 9 bases fitting TRBD1. The CDR3 extends over 16 amino acids. V shed 0 bases, J shed 2 bases, and the junction held 4 bases outside the gene matches. In germline, CDR1 is SEHNR, CDR2 FQNEAQ (reference sequence). CDR3 residues: CASSLAPGTGQETQYF. The CDR3, as DNA: TGTGCCAGCAGCTTAGCGCCAGGGACAGGGCAAGAGACCCAGTACTTC.

The gene calls are TRBV5-1 and TRBJ2-7; 10 bases are a match to TRBD1. Germline assignment: CDR1 SGHRS and CDR2 YFSETQ. The trim removed 4 bases at V and 1 base at J, leaving 5 bases unmatched. There are 15 residues in the CDR3. The DNA of the CDR3 is TGCGCCAGCAGCGCCGGGGACAGGGGTTCCTACGAGCAGTACTTC. Protein: CASSAGDRGSYEQYF. The variable domain in full, with the rest retrieved from reference TRBV5-1 and TRBJ2-7, is KAGVTQTPRYLIKTRGQQVTLSCSPISGHRSVSWYQQTPGQGLQFLFEYFSETQRNKGNFPGRFSGRQFSNSRSEMNVSTLELGDSALYLCASSAGDRGSYEQYFGPGTRLTVT.

J is TRBJ2-7 and V is TRBV27; TRBD1 aligns across 9 bases. The CDR3 contains 14 residues. The J segment lost 0 bases and the V segment lost 5 bases, leaving 2 bases of the junction unmatched. The germline CDR1 and CDR2 sequences are MNHEY and SMNVEV (reference sequence). This chain's CDR3 is CASSVDRGSYEQYF. CDR3 sequence (DNA): TGTGCCAGCAGTGTGGACAGGGGCTCCTACGAGCAGTACTTC.

CDR3 in DNA: TGCAGTGCTAGTGGTCTAGCGGGGCCTATCGTTGGGACCCAGTACTTC. The encoded protein is CSASGLAGPIVGTQYF. The chain carries TRBV20-1 and TRBJ2-5; 9 bases agree with TRBD2. This CDR3 is built from 16 residues. V lost 3 bases, J lost 7 bases, and 15 bases stayed unmatched. In germline, CDR1 is DFQATT, CDR2 SNEGSKA (reference sequence).

V and J are TRBV27 and TRBJ2-7; 11 positions agree with TRBD2. V dropped 7 bases and J dropped 3; count of bases not matched to a gene: 8. CDR1 and CDR2 from the germline V gene are MNHEY and SMNVEV (reference sequence). The CDR3 has 15 amino acids. CDR3 sequence: CASTPLAGGFYEQYF. CDR3 bases: TGTGCCAGCACCCCTCTAGCGGGAGGTTTCTACGAGCAGTACTTC.

V and J are TRBV2 and TRBJ2-2; D uncertain. Trimming pared 2 bases from V and 3 bases from J, leaving 10 bases between. The CDR3 sequence is 15 residues long. Germline lookup yields CDR1 SNHLY and CDR2 FYNNEI. CDR3 coding DNA: TGTGCCAGCAGTGAATTGTGGGGTTACACCGGGGAGCTGTTTTTT. Encoded protein: CASSELWGYTGELFF.

The gene calls are TRBV30 and TRBJ2-7, with D uncertain. V dropped 0 bases and J dropped 2 bases, with 5 bases sitting between them. The CDR3 loop spans 12 amino acids. Germline V lookup: CDR1 GTSNPN, CDR2 SVGIG (reference sequence). For the CDR3, the DNA is TGTGCCTGGAGTGTACGGGCCTACGAGCAGTACTTC. Amino acids: CAWSVRAYEQYF.

The V and J genes are TRBV3-1 and TRBJ2-7; the D gene is possibly TRBD1 (6 bases). The germline V and J ends were trimmed by 1 base and 4 bases, with 11 bases remaining between them. This CDR3 is built from 14 residues. CDR1 is LGHDT and CDR2 is YNNKEL in the germline V gene (reference sequence). The CDR3 nucleotides read TGTGCCAGCAGCCAAGGTTGGGGGCAATACGAGCAGTACTTC. Translated, it gives CASSQGWGQYEQYF.

Only a few counts were recorded for this clonotype. The chain joins TRBV11-1 to TRBJ2-5; D possibly uses TRBD1 or TRBD2 (5 bases each). The CDR3 extends over 17 amino acids. The V end was cut by 1 base, the J end by 4 bases, with 19 bases between. Germline values: CDR1 SGHAT, CDR2 FQDESV (reference sequence). The CDR3 nucleotides read TGTGCCAGCAGCTTAGTGTTGACTCGGGACGGTCCAGAGACCCAGTACTTC. This encodes CASSLVLTRDGPETQYF.

This clonotype has more than one count but fewer than ten. The chain joins TRBV5-1 to TRBJ2-7; D unresolved. Looked up from germline, CDR1 is SGHRS and CDR2 is YFSETQ. The CDR3 totals 15 residues. The V and J ends lost 6 bases and 0 bases respectively, with 16 bases between them. In DNA form, the CDR3 reads TGCGCCAGCACCACCGCGGTCGTGGGCTCCTACGAGCAGTACTTC. Protein: CASTTAVVGSYEQYF.

The chain carries TRBV27 and TRBJ1-6; TRBD1 might be the D (5 bases). Looked up from germline, CDR1 is MNHEY and CDR2 is SMNVEV (reference sequence). V lost 4 bases, J lost 7 bases, and 17 bases lay in between. This CDR3 region has 16 residues. The CDR3 sequence: CASSSFLRQQNSPLHF. The CDR3 nucleotides read TGTGCCAGCAGTTCATTTCTTAGACAGCAGAATTCACCCCTCCACTTT.

The chain employs TRBV7-9 and TRBJ2-1; the match to TRBD2 covers 10 bases. The J segment lost 7 bases and the V segment lost 4 bases, leaving 4 bases of the junction unmatched. Germline CDR1 is SEHNR and CDR2 is FQNEAQ (reference sequence). The CDR3 covers 14 residues. CDR3 protein: CASSSTTSGNEQFF. In nucleotides, the CDR3 is TGTGCCAGCAGCTCAACGACTAGCGGGAATGAGCAGTTCTTC.

This clonotype turned up a few times. V gene TRBV14 combines with J gene TRBJ2-2; D may be TRBD1 (6 bases). CDR1 and CDR2 from the germline V gene are SGHDN and FVKESK. The CDR3 totals 16 residues. With 6 bases removed from V and 2 bases from J, the gap between germline ends came to 16 bases. The CDR3 DNA reads TGTGCCAGCAGTCATACCGGGACACACAACACCGGGGAGCTGTTTTTT. Its translation: CASSHTGTHNTGELFF. The whole variable domain, remainder taken from reference TRBV14 and TRBJ2-2, is EAGVTQFPSHSVIEKGQTVTLRCDPISGHDNLYWYRRVMGKEIKFLLHFVKESKQDESGMPNNRFLAERTGGTYSTLKVQPAELEDSGVYFCASSHTGTHNTGELFFGEGSRLTVL.

This clonotype has more than one count but fewer than ten. The chain couples TRBV12-3 or TRBV12-4 to TRBJ2-3, with D perhaps matching TRBD1 or TRBD2 (5 bases each). Trimming removed 3 bases from V and 8 bases from J, with 24 bases in between. The CDR3 runs to 17 residues. The CDR3 nucleotides are TGTGCCAGCAGTTTTGCGCCACCGGGACCGCCTGGGTTTACGCAGTATTTT. Encoded protein: CASSFAPPGPPGFTQYF.

The genes are TRBV5-5 and TRBJ2-7, with D tentatively TRBD1 or TRBD2 (6 bases each). CDR3 length: 16 residues. Germline V gives CDR1 SGHKS, CDR2 YYEKEE (reference sequence). V shed 0 bases and J shed 1 base, with 14 bases lying between them. CDR3 region: CASSLVGGGGSYEQYF. The CDR3 DNA reads TGTGCCAGCAGCTTGGTTGGTGGAGGGGGATCCTACGAGCAGTACTTC.

This clonotype was picked up many times. The genes are TRBV12-3 or TRBV12-4 and TRBJ2-4; 10 bases map to TRBD1. Trimming cost V 6 bases and J 7 bases; bases outside gene matches: 9. There are 15 residues in the CDR3. In DNA, the CDR3 is TGTGCCAGCAGCCTAGGGACAGGGGTGTGGAACATTCAGTACTTC. Its translation is CASSLGTGVWNIQYF.